A single sample is the source of the 4 T cell receptor beta chains below, sequenced in a study of blood T cell repertoires in COVID-19. TCRdb's table, derived via immunoSEQ multiplex PCR, lists solely in-frame clones and lacks some. The sample lists roughly 160,000 clones, 84% seen once, with under 3.5% in the top ten. The sample consisted of peripheral blood. Receptor source: an elderly woman with COVID-19, enrolled during active disease.

This sequence joins TRBV7-3 and TRBJ2-3; tentatively, D is TRBD2 (7 bases). Deletions cut 5 bases from V and 3 bases from J, with 27 bases between. Germline CDR1 is SGHTA and CDR2 is FQGTGA. The CDR3 consists of 19 residues. The CDR3 DNA reads as TGTGCCAGCAGCCGGGTTGGGGGCGGTCCTAGCGGCTCTACAGATACGCAGTATTTT. Protein: CASSRVGGGPSGSTDTQYF.

This clone came up once. The chain employs TRBV27 and TRBJ1-6, with 12 bases that match TRBD1. Unmatched junction bases numbered 5, after V lost 0 bases and J lost 8 bases. Germline loops: CDR1 MNHEY, CDR2 SMNVEV (reference sequence). The CDR3 is made up of 17 amino acids. The CDR3: CASSLSSGTGGHSPLHF. Here the CDR3 DNA reads TGTGCCAGCAGTTTATCGAGTGGGACAGGGGGCCATTCACCCCTCCACTTT.

This clone was recorded a few times. V usage is TRBV10-3 and J usage is TRBJ2-3; 9 positions agree with TRBD2. J was trimmed by 6 bases and V by 5 bases; bases with no gene match: 9. This CDR3 is built from 15 residues. In germline, CDR1 is ENHRY, CDR2 SYGVKD. The CDR3 here is CAISLAGGDLDTQYF. CDR3 in DNA: TGTGCCATCAGTTTGGCGGGGGGGGATCTGGATACGCAGTATTTT.

This rearrangement joins TRBV10-2 to TRBJ2-1; D may be TRBD2 (6 bases). The V end was cut by 8 bases, the J end by 4 bases, with 12 bases between. This CDR3 region has 13 residues. Germline V gene data show CDR1 as WSHSY and CDR2 as SAAADI. The CDR3 spells CASRSGPYNEQFF. CDR3 in DNA: TGCGCCAGCCGTAGCGGACCGTACAATGAGCAGTTCTTC.